This T cell receptor beta chain emerged from a study of identical twins. Broader study findings: The models gave estimates that fell short of the out-of-frame TCR alpha sharing seen in monozygotic twins. Twin-shared out-of-frame alpha sequences showed excess low generation probability.

In every case, the donor was a healthy Caucasian. Regarding this clonotype: Its antigen is not identified.

MiXCR, applied by TCRdb to the 5' RACE reads, yields one record per CDR3 protein. In the table there are around 680,000 distinct CDR3 sequences, 8.6% of which are singletons. This sample also belongs to another study, concerning yellow fever vaccine responses in identical twins.

This TCR was sampled from a woman aged 18 to 35 in good health. Sequencing input: PBMCs.

The CDR3 sequence is CASSQDRPPGTGENEQFF. The CDR3 nucleotides read TGCGCCAGCAGCCAAGACAGACCCCCCGGGACAGGGGAGAATGAGCAGTTCTTC. This chain links TRBV4-3 with TRBJ2-1, with TRBD1 matching over 10 bases. V trimming: 0 bases; J trimming: 7 bases; junction bases outside the gene matches: 12. The CDR3 runs 18 residues. Germline V gene data show CDR1 as LGHNA and CDR2 as YSLEER.